These 22 T cell receptor beta chains came from one sample sequenced in a study of T cell repertoires in cytomegalovirus infection. TCRdb re-called the reads through MiXCR, storing one row per CDR3 protein. The sample has roughly 760,000 distinct CDR3 sequences, 35% to 45% seen once; the top ten hold more than 2.5%. Sequenced material: PBMCs. The origin of the receptors is a human donor in good health (CMV status not recorded). Some clones in this sample may be carry-over from other donors' samples.

This clonotype came up a few times. The chain couples TRBV10-3 to TRBJ2-7; TRBD2 is a possible D gene (6 bases). Germline V gene data show CDR1 as ENHRY and CDR2 as SYGVKD. Trimming cost V 7 bases and J 2 bases, with 9 bases left between them. The CDR3 is 12 amino acids. The chain's CDR3 is CAITAGTYEQYF. DNA for the CDR3: TGTGCCATCACGGCGGGGACCTACGAGCAGTACTTC.

About this clonotype itself: A read error may explain this, as a much larger clone is one base away. The V call is TRBV7-2, the J call TRBJ2-2; perhaps TRBD2 as D (5 bases). The length of the CDR3 is 15 residues. Deletions cut 5 bases from V and 0 bases from J, with 10 bases between. CDR1 is SGHTA and CDR2 is FQGNSA in the germline V gene. Written as DNA, the CDR3 is TGTGCCAGCAGCCCGAGGGCCACGAACACCGGGGAGCTGTTTTTT. Translation gives CASSPRATNTGELFF.

The V gene is TRBV19, the J gene TRBJ2-1, with 7 positions matching TRBD1. V gave up 7 bases and J gave up 9 bases; unmatched junction bases: 9. The germline CDR1 and CDR2 sequences are LNHDA and SQIVND (reference sequence). This CDR3 is 13 amino acids long. This CDR3 is CASTQGLDSEQFF. CDR3 nucleotide sequence: TGTGCCAGTACACAGGGGCTCGACAGTGAGCAGTTCTTC. The whole variable domain, remainder taken from reference TRBV19 and TRBJ2-1, is DGGITQSPKYLFRKEGQNVTLSCEQNLNHDAMYWYRQDPGQGLRLIYYSQIVNDFQKGDIAEGYSVSREKKESFPLTVTSAQKNPTAFYLCASTQGLDSEQFFGPGTRLTVL.

The V call is TRBV2, the J call TRBJ1-1; the D gene is possibly TRBD1 (5 bases). The CDR3 loop spans 12 amino acids. Germline loops: CDR1 SNHLY, CDR2 FYNNEI. Trimming pared 4 bases from V and 3 bases from J, leaving 6 bases between. This chain's CDR3 is CASSGQYTEAFF. CDR3 DNA sequence: TGTGCCAGCAGTGGACAGTACACTGAAGCTTTCTTT.

The chain uses TRBV12-3 or TRBV12-4 and TRBJ2-1; D is unresolved. The CDR3 is made up of 13 amino acids. Between the trimmed V and J ends, which lost 3 bases and 6 bases, there was a span of 9 bases. The CDR3 nucleotides are TGTGCCAGCAGTTTGTCGGTGGGCAATGAGCAGTTCTTC. Protein product: CASSLSVGNEQFF.

This clonotype was seen many times. The rearrangement uses TRBV7-2 and TRBJ2-7; possibly TRBD2 for D (6 bases). Trimming stripped 1 base from V and 2 bases from J, with 15 bases between. The CDR3 extends over 16 amino acids. Germline V gene sequence: CDR1 SGHTA, CDR2 FQGNSA. In nucleotides, the CDR3 is TGTGCCAGCAGCTTAGGGTCAGGAGGGAGCCCCTACGAGCAGTACTTC. Its protein is CASSLGSGGSPYEQYF.

This clonotype was found a few times. The chain has TRBV28 and TRBJ1-6, with TRBD1 matching 8 bases. The CDR3 runs to 15 residues. The germline gives CDR1 MDHEN, CDR2 SYDVKM. The J segment lost 7 bases and the V segment lost 6 bases, leaving 8 bases of the junction unmatched. This CDR3 reads CASSYPGQANSPLHF. CDR3 sequence (DNA): TGTGCCAGCAGCTACCCGGGACAGGCGAATTCACCCCTCCACTTT.

Note on this clonotype: One end of the junction fails to match germline, which may point to a read error. V is TRBV7-7 and J is TRBJ2-6; D not resolved. There are 15 residues in the CDR3. The V gene's germline CDR1 is SSHAT and CDR2 FNYEAQ (reference sequence). CDR3: CASSPVGAGANVLTF. The CDR3 DNA follows: TGTGCTAGCAGCCCGGTTGGGGCTGGGGCCAACGTCCTGACTTTC.

About this clonotype: The junction departs from germline at one end; a sequencing error may be responsible. The chain is built from TRBV7-9 and TRBJ1-2, with TRBD1 matching over 7 bases. The length of the CDR3 is 13 residues. CDR1 SEHNR and CDR2 FQNEAQ come from the germline V gene (reference sequence). CDR3 sequence reads: CASSLDRNYGFTF. The DNA of the CDR3 is TGTGCCAGCAGCCTGGACAGGAACTATGGCTTCACCTTC.

A word on this clonotype: A much larger clone sits a single nucleotide away, making a read error possible. V and J are TRBV7-8 and TRBJ2-7; no clear D. Germline CDR1 SGHVS, CDR2 FQNEAQ. Between the trimmed V and J ends, which lost 6 bases and 6 bases, there was a span of 9 bases. This CDR3 contains 11 residues. This CDR3 reads CASSLPSEQYF. The CDR3 nucleotides read TGTGCCAGCAGTTTGCCTAGCGAGCAGTACTTC.

Many counts were recorded for this clonotype. The chain links TRBV28 to TRBJ2-3, with D maybe TRBD2 (6 bases). This CDR3 contains 14 residues. Trimming removed 5 bases from V and 0 bases from J, with 9 bases in between. CDR1 and CDR2 from the germline V gene are MDHEN and SYDVKM. The CDR3 coding sequence is TGTGCCAGCAGTATCAGCGGGAGCACAGATACGCAGTATTTT. It yields the protein CASSISGSTDTQYF.

In this sample, this clonotype turned up a few times. The rearrangement uses TRBV5-4 and TRBJ2-3, with no clear D. Germline V gives CDR1 SGHNT, CDR2 YYREEE (reference sequence). Trimming took 5 bases from V and 7 from J, leaving 14 bases between them. The CDR3 contains 13 residues. CDR3 sequence: CASRRTGGYTQYF. The CDR3 DNA reads TGTGCCAGCAGACGGACGGGCGGTTATACGCAGTATTTT.

The V call is TRBV12-5, the J call TRBJ2-1; 12 bases are shared with TRBD2. Germline V CDR1 and CDR2: LGHNT, FRNRAP. Trimming at V came to 9 bases and at J to 5 bases, leaving 8 bases not matched to a gene. The CDR3 consists of 15 residues. In DNA, the CDR3 is TGTGCTAGCGTGGACCTAGCGGGAGGGAACAATGAGCAGTTCTTC. Amino acid sequence: CASVDLAGGNNEQFF.

The V gene is TRBV7-6, the J gene TRBJ2-1; D is unresolved. Trimming took off 6 bases at V and 5 bases at J, with 20 bases between the two ends. CDR1 is SGHVS, CDR2 FNYEAQ, per germline. This CDR3 region has 16 residues. Here the CDR3 reads CASRGSSTIKDNEQFF. DNA of the CDR3: TGTGCCAGCAGGGGCTCGAGTACGATCAAGGACAATGAGCAGTTCTTC. The full variable domain, completed using reference TRBV7-6 and TRBJ2-1, is GAGVSQSPRYKVTKRGQDVALRCDPISGHVSLYWYRQALGQGPEFLTYFNYEAQQDKSGLPNDRFSAERPEGSISTLTIQRTEQRDSAMYRCASRGSSTIKDNEQFFGPGTRLTVL.

This chain joins TRBV24-1 and TRBJ2-6, with no clear D. The germline V gene has CDR1 KGHDR and CDR2 SFDVKD. CDR3 size: 15 residues. Trimming took 3 bases from V and 0 from J, leaving 5 bases between them. The CDR3 spells CATSDKLSGANVLTF. The CDR3 bases are TGTGCCACCAGTGATAAGCTCTCTGGGGCCAACGTCCTGACTTTC.

The CDR3 DNA reads TGCGCCAGCAGCCCCTTTAATCCCTACAATGAGCAGTTCTTC. Translation gives CASSPFNPYNEQFF. The V gene is TRBV5-1, the J gene TRBJ2-1; D is ambiguous. Germline V gives CDR1 SGHRS, CDR2 YFSETQ. This CDR3 is built from 14 residues. Trimming took off 4 bases at V and 2 bases at J, with 10 bases between the two ends.

The sample holds a few counts of this clonotype. The gene calls are TRBV2 and TRBJ2-2, with 9 positions matching TRBD1. V shed 7 bases, J shed 7 bases, and the junction held 10 bases outside the gene matches. CDR3 size: 15 residues. Germline CDR1 SNHLY, CDR2 FYNNEI. The CDR3, as DNA: TGTGCCAGCATTCGGACAGGGGCGGAGGGCGGGGAGCTGTTTTTT. Translation: CASIRTGAEGGELFF.

This clonotype showed up just a few times. The CDR3 nucleotides read TGTGCCAGTAATTCCCGACGGGGGAACACCGGGGAGCTGTTTTTT. Its translation is CASNSRRGNTGELFF. The gene calls are TRBV19 and TRBJ2-2; a possible D gene is TRBD2 (5 bases). V lost 7 bases, J lost 1 base, and 13 bases lay in between. This CDR3 comprises 15 residues. From germline, CDR1 is LNHDA and CDR2 SQIVND (reference sequence). Filled out from reference TRBV19 and TRBJ2-2, the complete variable domain reads DGGITQSPKYLFRKEGQNVTLSCEQNLNHDAMYWYRQDPGQGLRLIYYSQIVNDFQKGDIAEGYSVSREKKESFPLTVTSAQKNPTAFYLCASNSRRGNTGELFFGEGSRLTVL.

Details on this clonotype: Relative to the germline gene, one junction end is altered; a read error may explain this. The rearrangement joins TRBV13 to TRBJ1-5; a weak D match, TRBD1 (5 bases). CDR1 PRHDT and CDR2 FYEKMQ come from the germline V gene (reference sequence). CDR3 length: 15 residues. The CDR3 loop reads CDSSLRGNSNQPQHF. In DNA form, the CDR3 reads TGTGACAGCAGCTTAAGGGGAAATAGCAATCAGCCCCAGCATTTT.

A few counts support this clonotype. V and J are TRBV7-3 and TRBJ1-1; unclear D gene. Looked up from germline, CDR1 is SGHTA and CDR2 is FQGTGA. The V gene lost 6 bases and the J gene lost 6 bases, with 14 bases spanning the gap. This CDR3 has 13 amino acids. CDR3 amino acids: CASSQAPGAEAFF. Here the CDR3 DNA reads TGTGCCAGCAGTCAAGCCCCGGGCGCTGAAGCTTTCTTT.

The J gene is TRBJ2-2, the V gene TRBV20-1; no firm D call. The germline V gene has CDR1 DFQATT and CDR2 SNEGSKA (reference sequence). This CDR3 has 13 residues. V was cut by 2 bases and J by 1 base, with 5 bases left in between. Here the CDR3 reads CSARPENTGELFF. The CDR3, as DNA: TGCAGTGCTAGACCCGAGAACACCGGGGAGCTGTTTTTT.

The chain uses TRBV7-2 and TRBJ2-1, with TRBD1 as a possible D gene (6 bases). This CDR3 is 15 amino acids long. V was shortened by 8 bases and J by 2 bases, with 16 bases between the two germline ends. Germline V CDR1 and CDR2: SGHTA, FQGNSA. In DNA, the CDR3 is TGTGCCAGCCAGGGACAAAGCGGCGCCTACAATGAGCAGTTCTTC. Translating it yields CASQGQSGAYNEQFF.